Ten or more counts support the clone carrying this T cell receptor beta chain. Its cognate antigen is unknown. CDR3 length: 16 residues. V was clipped by 0 bases and J by 0 bases, with 11 bases between them. Germline V CDR1 and CDR2: GTSNPN, SVGIG (reference sequence). Time point denoted: sample taken at primary tumor resection. Donation came from over 60 patients with untreated early-stage non-small cell lung cancer. Extraction of whole RNA from tumor, nontumor lung or frozen PBMC preceded unsorted sequencing. The data were taken from a study of spatial heterogeneity in lung cancer. Study-level information: The average appearance count of each unique TCR and UMI combination in raw reads was more than 9.5.

Each CDR3 protein is one row after TCRdb ran MiXCR on the 5' RACE reads. The sample has 20,000 to 25,000 distinct CDR3 sequences, roughly 3% seen once; the top ten hold about 7.3%. Study-level points and caveats: Expanded alpha and beta TCR counts within tumors tracked tumor mutation counts.

The sequencing used lung tumor tissue, collected at surgery. This TCR was sampled from a male donor with early-stage non-small cell lung cancer. J is TRBJ2-2 and V is TRBV30; D not certain. The CDR3 loop is CAWSVPGSTNTGELFF. CDR3 nucleotides: TGTGCCTGGAGTGTACCAGGCAGCACGAACACCGGGGAGCTGTTTTTT.